This entry features one TCR beta chain sequence. The antigen remains unidentified. This sample stems from a study of cytomegalovirus exposure and HLA in healthy donors. The PCR contained 60 Vbeta and 13 Jbeta primers. Method: immunoSEQ multiplex PCR; TCRdb's copy keeps in-frame clones and lacks some. The table records 150,000 to 200,000 clones, approximately 80% of them present only once. The study, taken as a whole, reports: The dataset shows that most TCR sequences were rare, while some public TCRs occurred in many donors. The sole available immune exposure information was CMV serostatus. TCR beta V- and J-gene trimming, according to a later analysis, was linked to a missense DCLRE1C variant.

Germline CDR1 is MDHEN and CDR2 is SYDVKM. Trimming cost V 3 bases and J 5 bases, with 14 bases left between them. The CDR3 consists of 14 residues. This receptor was taken from a man younger than 35 in good health and CMV-seronegative. The J gene is TRBJ2-7, the V gene TRBV28; D may be TRBD1 (6 bases). Sequenced sample: PBMCs. CDR3 residues: CASSFARGENEQYF. CDR3 bases: TGTGCCAGCAGTTTTGCCAGGGGTGAAAACGAGCAGTACTTC.